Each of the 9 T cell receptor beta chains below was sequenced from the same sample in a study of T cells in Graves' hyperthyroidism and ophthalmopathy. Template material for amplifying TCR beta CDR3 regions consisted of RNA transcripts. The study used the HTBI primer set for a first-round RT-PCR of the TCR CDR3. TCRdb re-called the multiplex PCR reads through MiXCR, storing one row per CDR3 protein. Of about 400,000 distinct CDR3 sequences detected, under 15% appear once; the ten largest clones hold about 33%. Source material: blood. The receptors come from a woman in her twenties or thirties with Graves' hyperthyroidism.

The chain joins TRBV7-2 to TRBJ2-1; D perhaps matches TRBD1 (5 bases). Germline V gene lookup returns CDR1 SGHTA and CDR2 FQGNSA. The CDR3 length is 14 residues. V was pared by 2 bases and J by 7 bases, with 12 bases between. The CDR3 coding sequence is TGTGCCAGCAGCTTAACAGAAAGGACAAATGAGCAGTTCTTC. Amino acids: CASSLTERTNEQFF.

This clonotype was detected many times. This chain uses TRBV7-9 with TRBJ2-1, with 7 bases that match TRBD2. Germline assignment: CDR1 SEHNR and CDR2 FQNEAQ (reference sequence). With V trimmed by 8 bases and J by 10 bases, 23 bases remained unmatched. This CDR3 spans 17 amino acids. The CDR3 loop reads CASSQDQGVGRLEEQFF. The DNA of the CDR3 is TGTGCCAGCTCTCAAGATCAAGGCGTCGGGAGGTTAGAAGAGCAGTTCTTC.

The CDR3: CASSEFGRGVEKLFF. As DNA, the CDR3 is TGTGCCAGCAGTGAATTCGGCAGGGGTGTTGAAAAACTGTTTTTT. The J gene is TRBJ1-4, the V gene TRBV2, with a possible D match to TRBD1 (6 bases). Germline V gives CDR1 SNHLY, CDR2 FYNNEI. Trimming stripped 2 bases from V and 7 bases from J, with 14 bases between. The CDR3 is made up of 15 amino acids.

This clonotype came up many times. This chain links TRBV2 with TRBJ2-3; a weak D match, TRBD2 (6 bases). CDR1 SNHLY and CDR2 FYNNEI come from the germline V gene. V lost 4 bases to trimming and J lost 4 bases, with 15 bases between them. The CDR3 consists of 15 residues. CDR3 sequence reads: CASSGTGSSADTQYF. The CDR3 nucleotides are TGTGCCAGCAGTGGAACCGGGAGTTCTGCAGATACGCAGTATTTT. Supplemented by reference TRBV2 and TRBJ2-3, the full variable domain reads EPEVTQTPSHQVTQMGQEVILRCVPISNHLYFYWYRQILGQKVEFLVSFYNNEISEKSEIFDDQFSVERPDGSNFTLKIRSTKLEDSAMYFCASSGTGSSADTQYFGPGTRLTVL.

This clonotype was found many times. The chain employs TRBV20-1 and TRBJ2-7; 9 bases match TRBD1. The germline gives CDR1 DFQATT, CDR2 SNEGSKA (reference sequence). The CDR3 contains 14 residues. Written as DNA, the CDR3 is TGCAGCGAACATACCTACAGGGGGCCCGACGAGCAGTACTTC. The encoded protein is CSEHTYRGPDEQYF.

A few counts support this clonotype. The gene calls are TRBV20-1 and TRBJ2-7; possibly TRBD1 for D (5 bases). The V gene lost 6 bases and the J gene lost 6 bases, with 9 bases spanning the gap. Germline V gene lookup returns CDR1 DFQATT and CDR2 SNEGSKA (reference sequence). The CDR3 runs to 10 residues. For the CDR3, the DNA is TGCAGTGCGCAGGGTGGCGAGCAGTACTTC. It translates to CSAQGGEQYF.

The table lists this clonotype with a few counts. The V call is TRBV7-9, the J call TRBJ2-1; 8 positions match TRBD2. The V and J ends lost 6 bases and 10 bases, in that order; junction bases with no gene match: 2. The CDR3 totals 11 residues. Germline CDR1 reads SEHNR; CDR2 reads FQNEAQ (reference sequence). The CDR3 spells CASSKREEQFF. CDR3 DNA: TGTGCCAGCAGTAAGCGGGAGGAGCAGTTCTTC.

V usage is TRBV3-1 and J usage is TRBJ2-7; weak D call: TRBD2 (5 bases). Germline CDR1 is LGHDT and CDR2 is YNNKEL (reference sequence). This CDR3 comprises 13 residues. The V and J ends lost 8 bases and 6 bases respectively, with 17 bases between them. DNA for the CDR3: TGTGCCAGCGAACTACGAGGAGGCCGCGAGCAGTACTTC. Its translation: CASELRGGREQYF.

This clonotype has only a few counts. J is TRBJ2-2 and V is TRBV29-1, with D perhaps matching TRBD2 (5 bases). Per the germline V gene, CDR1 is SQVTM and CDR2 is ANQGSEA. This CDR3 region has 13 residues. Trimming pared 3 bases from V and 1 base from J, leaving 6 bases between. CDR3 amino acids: CSVDEGNTGELFF. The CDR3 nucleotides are TGCAGCGTTGATGAGGGGAACACCGGGGAGCTGTTTTTT.